What follows is one T cell receptor (beta chain) and its context. Its target is not known. TCRdb used MiXCR to reprocess the 5' RACE reads, holding one entry per CDR3 protein. Here the sample spans hundreds of thousands of distinct CDR3 sequences, about 20% being singletons. The record originates from a study of T-cell memory formation after mild COVID-19. The CDR3 contains 17 residues. Findings and limits, study-wide: Some SARS-CoV-2-responding clones were already detected in memory before infection.

The TCR originated in an adult woman who had mild COVID-19 (a few samples of this study predate the infection). Cell type and time point are not known. The sequenced sample was PBMCs or a T cell subset sorted from them (not recorded which). The chain has TRBV21-1 and TRBJ2-7; TRBD2, the D gene given by the table, was not confirmed from the DNA. TRBV21-1 is classified as a pseudogene. CDR3 sequence (DNA): TGTGCCAGCAGCAAACAATCCCAGCGGGAGGGTTCCTACGAGCAGTACTTC. Amino acids: CASSKQSQREGSYEQYF.